The source of this T cell receptor (beta chain) is a study of T cell changes during pregnancy in multiple sclerosis. The table came from immunoSEQ multiplex PCR; TCRdb's copy has only in-frame clones and leaves some out. The table lists around 86,000 clones, approximately 92% of them singletons, with roughly 1% in the top ten. The CDR3 loop spans 16 amino acids. Trimming cost V 5 bases and J 3 bases; bases outside gene matches: 9. CDR1 ENHRY and CDR2 SYGVKD come from the germline V gene. This receptor was identified in a female donor with multiple sclerosis, enrolled in a pregnancy study. Sequences were derived from peripheral blood, sampled in the first trimester of pregnancy. The J gene is TRBJ1-1, the V gene TRBV10-3; TRBD1 aligns across 10 bases. CDR3 sequence reads: CAISRVGQGSDTEAFF. CDR3 nucleotide sequence: TGTGCCATCAGTCGCGTGGGACAGGGGTCGGACACTGAAGCTTTCTTT.